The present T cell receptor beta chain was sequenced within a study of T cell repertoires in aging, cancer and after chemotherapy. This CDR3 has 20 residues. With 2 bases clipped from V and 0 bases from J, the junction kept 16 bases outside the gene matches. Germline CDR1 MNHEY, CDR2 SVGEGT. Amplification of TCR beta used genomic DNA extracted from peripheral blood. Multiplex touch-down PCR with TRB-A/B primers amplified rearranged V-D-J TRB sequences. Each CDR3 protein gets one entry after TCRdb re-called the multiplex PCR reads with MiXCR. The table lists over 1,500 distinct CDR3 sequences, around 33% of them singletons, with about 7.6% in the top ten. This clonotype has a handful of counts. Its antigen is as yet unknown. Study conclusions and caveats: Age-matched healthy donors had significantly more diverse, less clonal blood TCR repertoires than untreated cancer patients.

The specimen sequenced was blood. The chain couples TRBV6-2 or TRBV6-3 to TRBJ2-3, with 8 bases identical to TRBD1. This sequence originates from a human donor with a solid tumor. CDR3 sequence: CASSYPTLDRDRSSTDTQYF. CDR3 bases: TGTGCCAGCAGTTACCCTACCTTGGACAGGGACCGTTCTAGCACAGATACGCAGTATTTT.